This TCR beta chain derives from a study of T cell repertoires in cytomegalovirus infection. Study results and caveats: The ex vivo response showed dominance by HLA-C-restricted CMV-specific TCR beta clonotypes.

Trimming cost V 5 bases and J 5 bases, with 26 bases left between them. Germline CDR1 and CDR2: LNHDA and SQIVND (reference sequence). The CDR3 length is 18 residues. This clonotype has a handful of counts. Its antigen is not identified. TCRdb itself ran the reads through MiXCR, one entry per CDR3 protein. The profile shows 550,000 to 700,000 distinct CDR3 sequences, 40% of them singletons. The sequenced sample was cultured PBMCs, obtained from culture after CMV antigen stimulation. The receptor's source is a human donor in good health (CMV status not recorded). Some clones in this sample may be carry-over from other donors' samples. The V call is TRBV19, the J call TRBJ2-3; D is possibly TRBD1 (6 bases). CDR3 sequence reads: CASSDYARGNTHRDTQYF. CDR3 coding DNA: TGTGCCAGTAGTGATTACGCAAGGGGGAACACTCACCGAGATACGCAGTATTTT.